Below are 21 T cell receptor beta chains sequenced from a single sample in a study of T cells in Graves' hyperthyroidism and ophthalmopathy (dated by TCRdb to between 2018 and 2020). Library preparation was by multiplex PCR. Sequencer: Illumina HiSeq 2000. Amplification of TCR beta CDR3 regions was carried out from RNA transcripts. The first round of RT-PCR for the TCR CDR3 was performed with the HTBI primer set and the Qiagen OneStep RT-PCR kit. The raw public data were reprocessed by TCRdb itself: fastp quality trimming at Q25, MiXCR clonotype calling, in-frame beta chains only. Each record represents a unique CDR3 protein, reported with the most common genes and DNA among its rows. The sample includes nearly 600,000 distinct CDR3 sequences, with about 14% observed a single time. Of the sample, more than 5% is held by the ten largest clones. The sample comprised blood. These receptors were collected from a woman younger than 45 with Graves' hyperthyroidism that later progressed to Graves' ophthalmopathy.

This clonotype was counted many times. The V gene is TRBV29-1, the J gene TRBJ1-1; no reliable D call. This CDR3 has 14 residues. Germline V gene sequence: CDR1 SQVTM, CDR2 ANQGSEA. V was clipped by 3 bases and J by 1 base, with 12 bases between them. CDR3 region: CSVELRGANTEAFF. CDR3 nucleotides: TGCAGCGTTGAGCTCCGGGGAGCGAACACTGAAGCTTTCTTT.

The V call is TRBV12-3 or TRBV12-4, the J call TRBJ2-3, with TRBD2 as a possible D gene (5 bases). The CDR3 is made up of 14 amino acids. V gave up 3 bases and J gave up 4 bases, with 11 bases separating them. The CDR3 DNA reads as TGTGCCAGCAGTTTTTGGTCTAGCTCAGATACGCAGTATTTT. It translates to CASSFWSSSDTQYF.

In this sample, this clonotype turned up a few times. The chain uses TRBV11-2 and TRBJ2-1; 7 nucleotides align to TRBD2. There are 14 residues in the CDR3. J was trimmed by 13 bases and V by 8 bases; bases with no gene match: 17. CDR1 and CDR2 (germline): SGHAT, FQNNGV. CDR3 residues: CASRRRESYNAQFF. The CDR3 DNA reads as TGTGCCAGCCGCAGGCGGGAGAGCTACAATGCACAGTTCTTC.

This clonotype came up many times. The DNA for the CDR3 is TGCAGTGCTAGAGATTACGCTAGCGGGAGATCAGATACGCAGTATTTT. Translating gives CSARDYASGRSDTQYF. This rearrangement joins TRBV20-1 to TRBJ2-3, with 10 nucleotides matching TRBD2. This CDR3 has 16 residues. Germline V gene sequence: CDR1 DFQATT, CDR2 SNEGSKA (reference sequence). The trim removed 0 bases at V and 4 bases at J, leaving 7 bases unmatched.

Many counts were recorded for this clonotype. This sequence joins TRBV27 and TRBJ2-2, with a possible D match to TRBD2 (5 bases). The CDR3 is 18 amino acids. Germline CDR1 and CDR2: MNHEY and SMNVEV (reference sequence). The V end lost 7 bases, the J end lost 4 bases, and 25 bases lay between the germline ends. The DNA of the CDR3 is TGTGCCAGCACCTCAAATAGTCCGGACTGGCGAGTCACCGGGGAGCTGTTTTTT. Amino acids: CASTSNSPDWRVTGELFF.

V usage is TRBV28 and J usage is TRBJ2-1; 7 bases match TRBD2. CDR3 length: 15 amino acids. With 4 bases clipped from V and 1 base from J, the junction kept 4 bases outside the gene matches. Germline-derived CDR1 and CDR2 are MDHEN and SYDVKM. CDR3 DNA: TGTGCCAGCAGTTATGGACTAGTTTCCTACAATGAGCAGTTCTTC. The encoded protein is CASSYGLVSYNEQFF.

Points on this clonotype: With a much larger clone just one base away, this may be a read error. V usage is TRBV27 and J usage is TRBJ1-1; D call uncertain. CDR3 length: 15 amino acids. V lost 7 bases and J 0 bases, leaving 15 bases between the germline ends. Looked up from germline, CDR1 is MNHEY and CDR2 is SMNVEV (reference sequence). The CDR3 here is CASIFQAAVNTEAFF. The CDR3 DNA reads as TGTGCCAGCATTTTTCAGGCGGCGGTGAACACTGAAGCTTTCTTT.

This clonotype showed up many times. The chain links TRBV25-1 to TRBJ1-1; 7 positions match TRBD1. The junction had 10 bases not matched to a gene; V was cut back by 6 bases and J by 0 bases. CDR1 and CDR2 (germline): MGHDK, SYGVNS. The CDR3 runs to 16 residues. This CDR3 is CASRGAPGTVNTEAFF. For the CDR3, the DNA is TGTGCCAGCAGGGGGGCTCCCGGGACAGTGAACACTGAAGCTTTCTTT.

This clonotype was recorded at least ten times. V and J are TRBV12-3 or TRBV12-4 and TRBJ1-2; D ambiguous. The CDR3 is 11 amino acids. V shed 4 bases and J shed 9 bases, with 9 bases lying between them. In nucleotides, the CDR3 is TGTGCCAGCAGTTGGAGGCGAAGCTACACCTTC. Its translation is CASSWRRSYTF.

A word on this clonotype: This could be a read error, since a much larger clone is one nucleotide away. The J gene is TRBJ1-1, the V gene TRBV6-1; D is ambiguous. Germline assignment: CDR1 MNHNS and CDR2 SASEGT. The V and J ends lost 6 bases and 11 bases respectively, with 16 bases between them. This CDR3 contains 12 residues. The CDR3 region is CASRGTWVAAFF. The CDR3 DNA follows: TGTGCCAGCAGGGGAACATGGGTCGCCGCTTTCTTT.

This clonotype was counted only a few times. A much larger clone sits a single nucleotide away, making a read error possible. The gene calls are TRBV27 and TRBJ1-1, with 7 bases matching TRBD1. V trimming: 1 base; J trimming: 6 bases; junction bases outside the gene matches: 2. The germline CDR1 and CDR2 sequences are MNHEY and SMNVEV (reference sequence). This CDR3 spans 13 amino acids. The CDR3 DNA is TGTGCCAGCAGTTTATTAGACAGGGCTGAAGCTTTCTTT. Translated, it gives CASSLLDRAEAFF.

For this clonotype: A much larger clone differs by one base, so this may be a read error. The chain joins TRBV12-3 or TRBV12-4 to TRBJ2-2; 11 bases match TRBD2. The CDR3 spans 17 residues. CDR3 DNA: TGTGCCAGCAGTTCTTTAGCGGGAGGGCCCAGCACCGGGGAGCCGTTTTTT. Its translation is CASSSLAGGPSTGEPFF.

This clonotype was counted at least ten times. The genes are TRBV28 and TRBJ1-5, with 7 bases aligning to TRBD1. The CDR3 consists of 14 residues. Trimming took 2 bases from V and 7 from J; bases not matched to a gene: 5. CDR1 and CDR2 from the germline V gene are MDHEN and SYDVKM. CDR3 amino acids: CASSLLRGLQPQHF. The CDR3 nucleotides are TGTGCCAGCAGTTTACTTAGGGGGCTGCAGCCCCAGCATTTT.

This rearrangement joins TRBV6-2 or TRBV6-3 to TRBJ2-1; D unresolved. Trimming shortened V by 6 bases and J by 0 bases, and 12 bases separated the two germline ends. The CDR3 has 15 amino acids. CDR1 and CDR2 from the germline V gene are MNHEY and SVGEGT. The CDR3 here is CASRSARSSYNEQFF. The CDR3 nucleotides are TGTGCCAGCAGGTCAGCGCGGAGCTCCTACAATGAGCAGTTCTTC.

At least ten counts were recorded for this clonotype. The chain recombines TRBV20-1 with TRBJ1-2; D is perhaps TRBD1 (5 bases). Germline loops: CDR1 DFQATT, CDR2 SNEGSKA (reference sequence). V was cut by 3 bases and J by 4 bases, with 15 bases left in between. The CDR3 runs to 14 residues. Written as DNA, the CDR3 is TGCAGTGCTAGCAGGGCCGGTCTCAGCTATGGCTACACCTTC. Translating it yields CSASRAGLSYGYTF.

This clonotype has at least ten counts. The gene calls are TRBV3-1 and TRBJ2-5; 7 nucleotides line up with TRBD1. This CDR3 contains 15 residues. Germline loops: CDR1 LGHDT, CDR2 YNNKEL (reference sequence). V lost 4 bases, J lost 0 bases, and 5 bases stayed unmatched. Here the CDR3 DNA reads TGTGCCAGCAGCCTACGGACAGGCCACCAAGAGACCCAGTACTTC. Protein product: CASSLRTGHQETQYF.

V is TRBV12-3 or TRBV12-4 and J is TRBJ2-4, with D perhaps matching TRBD1 or TRBD2 (5 bases each). V was shortened by 6 bases and J by 1 base, with 10 bases between the two germline ends. This CDR3 is built from 14 residues. Written as DNA, the CDR3 is TGTGCCAGCAGGGGGACGGCCGCCAAAAACATTCAGTACTTC. It encodes CASRGTAAKNIQYF.

This clonotype has ten or more counts. The chain recombines TRBV25-1 with TRBJ2-7; a possible D gene is TRBD1 (6 bases). Germline V CDR1 and CDR2: MGHDK, SYGVNS. The CDR3 spans 14 residues. Trimming removed 4 bases at V and 1 base at J, with 11 bases between. The CDR3 loop reads CASSASTGSYEQYF. CDR3 DNA: TGTGCCAGCAGTGCATCGACAGGATCCTACGAGCAGTACTTC.

This clonotype was seen only a few times. V and J are TRBV27 and TRBJ1-6; D may be TRBD1 (5 bases). Trimming shortened V by 5 bases and J by 10 bases, and 15 bases separated the two germline ends. Germline lookup yields CDR1 MNHEY and CDR2 SMNVEV (reference sequence). The CDR3 consists of 14 residues. The CDR3 loop is CASSRGGRGSPLHF. The CDR3 DNA is TGTGCCAGCAGTCGCGGGGGGAGAGGGTCACCCCTCCACTTT.

This clonotype appeared many times. The rearrangement uses TRBV6-5 and TRBJ1-4; no definite D call. Looked up from germline, CDR1 is MNHEY and CDR2 is SVGAGI. Trimming took 2 bases from V and 0 from J, leaving 10 bases between them. The CDR3 is 16 residues long. The CDR3 sequence is CASSYGSPATNEKLFF. The CDR3 nucleotides read TGTGCCAGCAGTTACGGTTCCCCGGCAACTAATGAAAAACTGTTTTTT.

V is TRBV5-1 and J is TRBJ1-1, with D possibly matching TRBD1 (6 bases). V lost 1 base, J lost 7 bases, and 20 bases lay in between. CDR1 is SGHRS and CDR2 is YFSETQ in the germline V gene. The CDR3 consists of 16 residues. The CDR3 spells CASSLSYLGATGEAFF. CDR3 in DNA: TGCGCCAGCAGCTTGTCGTATCTGGGGGCGACGGGTGAAGCTTTCTTT.